Below are 2 T cell receptor beta chains sequenced from a single sample in a study of CD8 T cells in ankylosing spondylitis. Using its own MiXCR run on the 5' RACE reads, TCRdb lists one record per CDR3 protein. Of 210,000 or so distinct CDR3 sequences listed, under 30% are singletons. The specimen was blood, either unsorted or a sorted T cell fraction (not recorded which). These receptors originate from a male donor with ankylosing spondylitis or in good health (not recorded which).

The V call is TRBV6-1, the J call TRBJ2-1, with TRBD2 matching 14 bases. Germline V lookup: CDR1 MNHNS, CDR2 SASEGT. The CDR3 is made up of 19 amino acids. After removal of 5 bases from V and 3 bases from J, the junction contained 12 bases not matched to a gene. The CDR3 DNA reads TGTGCCAGCAGTCGAACCGGGACTAGCGGGAGACCCCTCTACAATGAGCAGTTCTTC. Translation gives CASSRTGTSGRPLYNEQFF.

The V call is TRBV5-1, the J call TRBJ1-1; D gene ambiguous. Germline CDR1 and CDR2: SGHRS and YFSETQ. With 3 bases removed from V and 0 bases from J, the gap between germline ends came to 9 bases. This CDR3 is built from 14 residues. CDR3 sequence reads: CASSSDGMNTEAFF. The DNA of the CDR3 is TGCGCCAGCAGCTCGGACGGGATGAACACTGAAGCTTTCTTT.